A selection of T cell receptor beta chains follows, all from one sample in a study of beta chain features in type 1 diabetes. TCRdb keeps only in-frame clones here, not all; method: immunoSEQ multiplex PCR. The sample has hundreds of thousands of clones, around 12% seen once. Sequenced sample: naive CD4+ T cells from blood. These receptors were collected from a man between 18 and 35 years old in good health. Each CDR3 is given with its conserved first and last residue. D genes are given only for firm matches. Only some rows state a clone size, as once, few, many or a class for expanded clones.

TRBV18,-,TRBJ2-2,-,CASSPQAGGELFF,TGTGCCAGCTCGCCTCAGGCAGGCGGGGAGCTGTTTTTT
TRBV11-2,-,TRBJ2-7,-,CASSPRTATYEQYF,TGTGCCAGCAGCCCGAGGACAGCTACCTACGAGCAGTACTTC
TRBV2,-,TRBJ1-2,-,CASSEGSNYGYTF,TGTGCCAGCAGTGAGGGCAGTAACTATGGCTACACCTTC
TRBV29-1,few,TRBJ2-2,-,CSVAINRGGGELFF,TGCAGCGTCGCAATAAACAGGGGAGGCGGGGAGCTGTTTTTT
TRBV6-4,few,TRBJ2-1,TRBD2,CASSGSGGRGNEQFF,TGTGCCAGCAGTGGTAGCGGGGGGCGAGGCAATGAGCAGTTCTTC
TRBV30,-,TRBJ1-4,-,CAWGAGRANEKLFF,TGTGCCTGGGGAGCGGGACGGGCTAATGAAAAACTGTTTTTT
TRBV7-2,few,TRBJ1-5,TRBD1,CASTTNRGGYQPQHF,TGTGCCAGCACCACAAACAGGGGTGGTTATCAGCCCCAGCATTTT
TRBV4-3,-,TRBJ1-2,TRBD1,CASSQLTGRSGYTF,TGCGCCAGCAGCCAACTGACAGGGAGGTCTGGCTACACCTTC
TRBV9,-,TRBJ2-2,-,CASSPVPTPNTGELFF,TGTGCCAGCAGCCCCGTGCCGACACCGAACACCGGGGAGCTGTTTTTT
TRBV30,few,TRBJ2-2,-,CAWSKIPGVNTGELFF,TGTGCCTGGAGTAAAATCCCGGGGGTAAACACCGGGGAGCTGTTTTTT
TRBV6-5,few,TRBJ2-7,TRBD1,CASNAGQGYEQYF,TGTGCCAGCAACGCAGGACAGGGATACGAGCAGTACTTC
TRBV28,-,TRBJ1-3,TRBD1,CASSLGQGNTIYF,TGTGCCAGCAGCCTCGGACAGGGGAACACCATATATTTT
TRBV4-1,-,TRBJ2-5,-,CASSQGILRQETQYF,TGCGCCAGCAGCCAAGGAATCTTGAGACAAGAGACCCAGTACTTC
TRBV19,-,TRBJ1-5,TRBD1,CASSMAGGRNQPQHF,TGTGCCAGTAGTATGGCAGGGGGGAGGAATCAGCCCCAGCATTTT
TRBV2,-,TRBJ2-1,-,CASSEIPSTSQREQFF,TGTGCCAGCAGTGAAATCCCTAGCACTTCTCAACGTGAGCAGTTCTTC
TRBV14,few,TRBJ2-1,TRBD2,CASSHTGTSGRGEQFF,TGTGCCAGCAGCCACACCGGGACTAGCGGGAGAGGGGAGCAGTTCTTC
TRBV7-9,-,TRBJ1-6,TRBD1,CASSLRQGALSNSPLHF,TGTGCCAGCAGCCTAAGACAGGGGGCCCTCTCGAATTCACCCCTCCACTTT
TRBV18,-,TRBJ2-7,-,CASSLEKQSYEQYF,TGTGCCAGCTCACTGGAGAAGCAGTCCTACGAGCAGTACTTC
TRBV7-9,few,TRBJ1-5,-,CASSSSAGGSNQPQHF,TGTGCCAGCAGCTCCTCGGCGGGGGGCAGCAATCAGCCCCAGCATTTT
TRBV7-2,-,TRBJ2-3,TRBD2,CASSSKRTSVTDTQYF,TGTGCCAGCAGCTCGAAGAGGACTAGCGTCACAGATACGCAGTATTTT